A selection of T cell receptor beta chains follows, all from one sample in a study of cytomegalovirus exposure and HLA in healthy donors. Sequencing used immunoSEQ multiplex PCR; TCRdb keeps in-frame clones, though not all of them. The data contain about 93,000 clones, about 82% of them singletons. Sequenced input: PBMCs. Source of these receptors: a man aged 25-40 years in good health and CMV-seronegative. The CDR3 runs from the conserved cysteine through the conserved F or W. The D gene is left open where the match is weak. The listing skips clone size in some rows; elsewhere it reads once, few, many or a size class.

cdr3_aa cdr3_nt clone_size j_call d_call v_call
CASSGEGGPQYF TGTGCCAGCAGTGGGGAGGGTGGGCCGCAGTATTTT NA TRBJ2-3 TRBD2 TRBV2
CASRGDRGLKGYTF TGTGCCAGCCGAGGGGACAGGGGGTTAAAAGGCTACACCTTC NA TRBJ1-2 TRBD1 TRBV2
CASSSQTRDYGYTF TGCGCCAGCAGCAGCCAGACACGAGACTATGGCTACACCTTC NA TRBJ1-2 NA TRBV4-3
CASSRRTGWTGELFF TGTGCCAGCAGTAGACGGACAGGGTGGACCGGGGAGCTGTTTTTT once TRBJ2-2 TRBD1 TRBV27
CSARDRDEAFF TGCAGTGCTAGAGATAGAGATGAAGCTTTCTTT NA TRBJ1-1 NA TRBV20-1
CASSQVHGPNYGYTF TGCGCCAGCAGCCAAGTTCACGGTCCTAACTATGGCTACACCTTC few TRBJ1-2 NA TRBV4-3
CASSGIAPKPSTDTQYF TGTGCCAGCAGCGGGATAGCGCCGAAACCCAGCACAGATACGCAGTATTTT NA TRBJ2-3 NA TRBV14
CASSQDRDKLYGYTF TGCGCCAGCAGCCAAGATAGGGACAAGCTGTATGGCTACACCTTC few TRBJ1-2 NA TRBV4-1
CASSPSWTSGSYEQYF TGTGCCAGCAGCCCGAGCTGGACTAGCGGCTCCTACGAGCAGTACTTC NA TRBJ2-7 TRBD2 TRBV7-2
CASSELGVQQYF TGTGCCAGCAGTGAACTAGGCGTACAGCAGTACTTC NA TRBJ2-7 NA TRBV6-1
CASSTHRVMSTEAFF TGTGCCAGTAGTACTCACAGGGTCATGAGCACTGAAGCTTTCTTT NA TRBJ1-1 NA TRBV19
CASSSMGRKAFF TGTGCCAGCAGCTCGATGGGGCGCAAAGCTTTCTTT NA TRBJ1-1 NA TRBV5-4
CASSEQGTGELFF TGTGCCAGCAGTGAGCAGGGGACCGGGGAGCTGTTTTTT NA TRBJ2-2 NA TRBV6-4
CASSYSILATTEQYF TGTGCCAGCAGTTACTCGATCCTAGCGACGACCGAGCAGTACTTC once TRBJ2-7 NA TRBV6-6
CASSLGQAYNEQFF TGTGCCAGCAGCTTAGGACAGGCCTACAATGAGCAGTTCTTC NA TRBJ2-1 NA TRBV7-2
CASSAGTSGGRYQETQYF TGTGCCAGCAGTGCCGGGACTAGCGGGGGGAGGTATCAAGAGACCCAGTACTTC NA TRBJ2-5 TRBD2 TRBV2
CAWRAGKGYGYTF TGTGCCTGGAGGGCAGGGAAAGGCTATGGCTACACCTTC NA TRBJ1-2 NA TRBV30
CASSRPRAGGRTEAFF TGTGCCAGCAGTCGTCCGCGGGCAGGGGGCAGAACTGAAGCTTTCTTT NA TRBJ1-1 TRBD1 TRBV6-6
CASSMRPGQNYGYTF TGTGCCAGTAGTATGCGTCCGGGACAAAACTATGGCTACACCTTC NA TRBJ1-2 NA TRBV19
CASSLPGGINEQFF TGCGCCAGCAGCTTACCGGGGGGGATCAATGAGCAGTTCTTC once TRBJ2-1 TRBD2 TRBV5-1
CASSELAGGPDTQYF TGTGCCAGCAGTGAATTGGCGGGGGGGCCAGATACGCAGTATTTT NA TRBJ2-3 TRBD2 TRBV6-1
CASSQDGGGQDEQFF TGCGCCAGCAGCCAAGATGGCGGGGGGCAGGATGAGCAGTTCTTC few TRBJ2-1 TRBD2 TRBV4-3
CASSLNSPAAGEKLFF TGTGCCAGCAGCTTGAACTCTCCGGCTGCAGGTGAAAAACTGTTTTTT NA TRBJ1-4 NA TRBV5-5
CAYGQGTGNQPQHF TGTGCCTACGGACAGGGGACGGGCAATCAGCCCCAGCATTTT NA TRBJ1-5 TRBD1 TRBV30
CASSVATKMNTEAFF TGTGCCAGCAGCGTAGCTACCAAAATGAACACTGAAGCTTTCTTT NA TRBJ1-1 NA TRBV9
CAIEGGFGEAFF TGTGCCATCGAGGGGGGGTTCGGTGAAGCTTTCTTT once TRBJ1-1 NA TRBV10-3
CASSQDATGAYYGYTF TGCGCCAGCAGCCAAGATGCAACAGGAGCTTACTATGGCTACACCTTC NA TRBJ1-2 NA TRBV4-3
CASSLGLAGGKTTEQYF TGTGCCAGTAGTCTCGGACTAGCGGGAGGGAAAACTACCGAGCAGTACTTC NA TRBJ2-7 TRBD2 TRBV19
CASSPRDSLGEKLFF TGTGCCAGCAGCCCGAGGGACAGTTTAGGCGAAAAACTGTTTTTT NA TRBJ1-4 TRBD1 TRBV7-9
CASSSGETQYF TGTGCCAGCAGCTCAGGAGAGACCCAGTACTTC NA TRBJ2-5 NA TRBV7-9
CASNRERGVTGELFF TGTGCCAGTAACAGGGAACGGGGTGTCACCGGGGAGCTGTTTTTT NA TRBJ2-2 NA TRBV19
CASSGLGGTEAFF TGTGCCAGCAGTGGCCTTGGCGGCACTGAAGCTTTCTTT few TRBJ1-1 NA TRBV6-5
CATSRDGIYNEQFF TGTGCCACCAGCAGAGACGGTATCTACAATGAGCAGTTCTTC NA TRBJ2-1 NA TRBV15
CASSIELGTGAFF TGTGCCAGTAGTATAGAGTTGGGTACAGGGGCTTTCTTT NA TRBJ1-1 NA TRBV19
CASSLGTPSEAFF TGCGCCAGCAGCTTGGGCACACCCTCTGAAGCTTTCTTT NA TRBJ1-1 NA TRBV5-1
CARKDSSNTEAFF TGTGCCCGAAAAGACAGTTCGAACACTGAAGCTTTCTTT NA TRBJ1-1 NA TRBV30
CASSERTVYEQFF TGTGCCAGCAGTGAACGTACAGTATATGAGCAGTTCTTC NA TRBJ2-1 NA TRBV6-1
CASSYGGGPPDTQYF TGTGCCAGCAGTTACGGGGGAGGGCCGCCAGATACGCAGTATTTT NA TRBJ2-3 TRBD2 TRBV6-5
CASRDSNEKLFF TGTGCCAGCCGAGACAGTAATGAAAAACTGTTTTTT NA TRBJ1-4 NA TRBV2
CASSLWGAFNRQNATNEKLFF TGTGCCAGCAGTTTATGGGGGGCTTTCAACCGCCAAAATGCAACTAATGAAAAACTGTTTTTT few TRBJ1-4 NA TRBV28
CASTIQVNTEAFF TGTGCCAGCACTATACAGGTGAACACTGAAGCTTTCTTT NA TRBJ1-1 NA TRBV28